This TCR beta chain was sequenced for a study of blood T cells in healthy people across ages. As for the study in general: T cells yielded about one barcoded beta molecule per two cells through template switching.

Samples each had at least 5 micrograms of total RNA extracted. Notes on the study in general: Observed TCR beta diversity per million T cells went down as age went up. This fall followed a roughly linear course with age.

Primers used in a second PCR of about 7 to 12 cycles were a sample-barcoded 5' primer and a J-beta primer mix. TCRdb re-derived calls from the 5' RACE reads in MiXCR, one entry per CDR3 protein. This table holds fewer than 2,000,000 distinct CDR3 sequences, roughly two fifths found once. Only a few counts were recorded for this clonotype. What it binds is not known. Since a much larger clone is just one base distant, this may be a read error. CDR3 length: 15 amino acids. Per germline, CDR1 SGHRS and CDR2 YFSETQ. The specimen sequenced was blood. The rearrangement uses TRBV5-1 and TRBJ2-5; TRBD1 matches at 10 bases. This TCR derives from a human donor in good health. CDR3 DNA: TGCGCCGGCAGCTTGTCCGGGACAGGGGAAGAGACCCAGTACTTC. Translating it yields CAGSLSGTGEETQYF.